This T cell receptor beta chain appears in the sequencing data of a study of T cell repertoires in cytomegalovirus infection. Turning to this clonotype: Its antigen remains unidentified.

The V end was cut by 3 bases, the J end by 3 bases, with 21 bases between. The length of the CDR3 is 18 residues. TCRdb processed the reads anew with MiXCR; each CDR3 protein has one entry. This sample has approximately 1,000,000 distinct CDR3 sequences, with 30% to 40% found just once. The chain is built from TRBV12-3 or TRBV12-4 and TRBJ1-5; unclear D gene. Sample: cultured CD8+ T cells from PBMCs, taken from culture after CMV antigen stimulation. This clonotype originated in a human donor in good health (CMV status not recorded). Some clones in this sample may be carry-over from other donors' samples. The CDR3 here is CASSFAEKIWLVNQPQHF. CDR3 in DNA: TGTGCCAGCAGTTTCGCCGAAAAGATATGGTTAGTCAATCAGCCCCAGCATTTT.